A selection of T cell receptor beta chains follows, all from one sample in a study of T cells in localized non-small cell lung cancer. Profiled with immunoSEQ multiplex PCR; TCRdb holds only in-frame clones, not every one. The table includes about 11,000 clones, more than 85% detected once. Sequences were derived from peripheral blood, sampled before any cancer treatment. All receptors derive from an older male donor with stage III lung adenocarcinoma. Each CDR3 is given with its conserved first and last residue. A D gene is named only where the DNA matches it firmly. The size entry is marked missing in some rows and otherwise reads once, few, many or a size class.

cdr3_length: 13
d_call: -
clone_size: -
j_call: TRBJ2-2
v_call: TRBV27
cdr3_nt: TGTGCCAGCAGTTTATGGAGGGGTGGGCAGCTGTTTTTT
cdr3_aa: CASSLWRGGQLFF

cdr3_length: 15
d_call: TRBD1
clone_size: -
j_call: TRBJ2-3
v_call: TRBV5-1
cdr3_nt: TGCGCCAGCAGCCCATGGACAGGAACGACAGATACGCAGTATTTT
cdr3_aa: CASSPWTGTTDTQYF

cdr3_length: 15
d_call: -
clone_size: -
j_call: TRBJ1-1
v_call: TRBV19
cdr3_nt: TGTGCCAGTAGTAAGACGGTGGGGGGTAGGGCTGAAGCTTTCTTT
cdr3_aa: CASSKTVGGRAEAFF

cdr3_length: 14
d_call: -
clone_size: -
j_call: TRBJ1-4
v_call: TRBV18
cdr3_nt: TGTGCCAGCTCACCGGGAATGGGGAATGAAAAACTGTTTTTT
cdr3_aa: CASSPGMGNEKLFF

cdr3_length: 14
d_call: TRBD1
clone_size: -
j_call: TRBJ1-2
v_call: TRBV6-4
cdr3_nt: TGTGCCAGCAGTGGGGACAGTTTGAACTATGGCTACACCTTC
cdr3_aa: CASSGDSLNYGYTF

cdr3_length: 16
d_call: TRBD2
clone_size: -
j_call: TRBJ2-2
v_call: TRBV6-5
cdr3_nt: TGTGCCAGCAGTTCGATAGCGGGAGGGAACACCGGGGAGCTGTTTTTT
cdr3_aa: CASSSIAGGNTGELFF

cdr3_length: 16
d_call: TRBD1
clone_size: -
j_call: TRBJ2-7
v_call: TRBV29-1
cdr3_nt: TGCAGCGTTGAAACTGGATGGGGACAGGGGGCATCCGAGCAGTACTTC
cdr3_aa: CSVETGWGQGASEQYF

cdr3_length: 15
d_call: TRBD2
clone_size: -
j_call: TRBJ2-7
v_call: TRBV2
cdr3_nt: TGTGCCAGCAGTCCAAGCGGGACGCCGACCTACGAGCAGTACTTC
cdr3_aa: CASSPSGTPTYEQYF

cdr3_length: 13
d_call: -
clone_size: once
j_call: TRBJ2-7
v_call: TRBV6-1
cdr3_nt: TGTGCCAGCAGGGGGACATATTCCTACGAGCAGTACTTC
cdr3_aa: CASRGTYSYEQYF

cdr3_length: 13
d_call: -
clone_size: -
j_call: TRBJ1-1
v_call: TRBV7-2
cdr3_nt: TGTGCCAGCAGCTTAACCATTCAGGCTGAAGCTTTCTTT
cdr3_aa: CASSLTIQAEAFF

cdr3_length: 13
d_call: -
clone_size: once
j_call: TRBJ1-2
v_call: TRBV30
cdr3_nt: TGTGCCTGGAGAGGGGAGATGGGCTATGGCTACACCTTC
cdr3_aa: CAWRGEMGYGYTF

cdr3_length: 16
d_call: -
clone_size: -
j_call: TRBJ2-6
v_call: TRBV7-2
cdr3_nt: TGTGCCAGCAGCCCCGTCGGGTTCTCTGGGGCCAACGTCCTGACTTTC
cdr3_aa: CASSPVGFSGANVLTF

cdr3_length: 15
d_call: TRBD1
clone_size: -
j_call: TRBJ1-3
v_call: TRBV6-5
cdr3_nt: TGTGCCAGCAGTTCGACAGGGGTCTCTGGAAACACCATATATTTT
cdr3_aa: CASSSTGVSGNTIYF

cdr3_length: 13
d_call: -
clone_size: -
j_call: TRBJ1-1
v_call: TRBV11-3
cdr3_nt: TGTGCCAGCAGCGCCTTTTTGGGGACTGAAGCTTTCTTT
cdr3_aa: CASSAFLGTEAFF

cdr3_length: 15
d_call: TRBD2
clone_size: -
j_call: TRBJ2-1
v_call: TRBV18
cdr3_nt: TGTGCCAGCTCACCGAGACTAGCAGAAGTTAATGAGCAGTTCTTC
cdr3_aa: CASSPRLAEVNEQFF

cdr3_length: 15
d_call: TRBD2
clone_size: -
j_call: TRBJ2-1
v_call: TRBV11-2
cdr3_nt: TGTGCCAGCAGCTCCGCGGGGAGGGGTAGGTATGAGCAGTTCTTC
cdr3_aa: CASSSAGRGRYEQFF

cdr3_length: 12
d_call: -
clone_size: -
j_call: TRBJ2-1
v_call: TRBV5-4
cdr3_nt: TGTGCCAGCAGCTTATTTCCCGGTGAGCAGTTCTTC
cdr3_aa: CASSLFPGEQFF

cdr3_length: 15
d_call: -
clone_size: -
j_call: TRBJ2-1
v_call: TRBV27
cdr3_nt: TGTGCCAGCAGTCCCCTCGGTGGGGAGAGGATTGAGCAGTTCTTC
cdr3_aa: CASSPLGGERIEQFF

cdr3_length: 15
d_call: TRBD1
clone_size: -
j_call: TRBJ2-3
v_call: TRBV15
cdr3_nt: TGTGCCACCAGCAGGACAGGGGGCGCGACAGATACGCAGTATTTT
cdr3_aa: CATSRTGGATDTQYF

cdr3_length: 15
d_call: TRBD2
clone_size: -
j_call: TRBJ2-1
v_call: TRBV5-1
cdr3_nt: TGCGCCAGCAGCGCCAGCGGGAGCTCCTACAATGAGCAGTTCTTC
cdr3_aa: CASSASGSSYNEQFF

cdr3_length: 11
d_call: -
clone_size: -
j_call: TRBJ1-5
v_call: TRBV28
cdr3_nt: TGTGTCCTCCGGAGCAATCAGCCCCAGCATTTT
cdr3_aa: CVLRSNQPQHF

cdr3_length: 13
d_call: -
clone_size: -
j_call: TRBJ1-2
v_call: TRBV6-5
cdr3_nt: TGTGCCAGCACGGCCCAGGCTAACTATGGCTACACCTTC
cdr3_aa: CASTAQANYGYTF

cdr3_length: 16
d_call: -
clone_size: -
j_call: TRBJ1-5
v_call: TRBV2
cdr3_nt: TGTGCCAGCACCGAGCCGCGTCTGGGGGGAGATCAGCCCCAGCATTTT
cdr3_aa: CASTEPRLGGDQPQHF

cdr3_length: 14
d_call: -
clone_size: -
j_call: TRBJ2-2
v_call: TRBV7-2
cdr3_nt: TGTGCCAGCAGCCCCGTTTGGGCGTCCGGGGAGCTGTTTTTT
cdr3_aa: CASSPVWASGELFF